This T cell receptor beta chain was retrieved from a study of Ad26.COV2.S vaccination and SARS-CoV-2 variants. Findings and limits, study-wide: Recipients given vaccine exceeded placebo recipients in spike-specific TCR breadth.

With respect to this clone: Its antigen remains unidentified.

Some clones are missing from TCRdb's copy, which holds only in-frame ones; the method was immunoSEQ multiplex PCR. The data hold 240,000 or so clones, with 85% to 90% observed a single time. Trimming left V 5 bases short and J 3 bases short, with 14 bases between. This CDR3 is 15 amino acids long. CDR1 SGHVS and CDR2 FQNEAQ come from the germline V gene. Treatment indicated: around 19 received Ad26.COV2.S at low or high dose, single or two shots; roughly 5 received placebo; per-sample allocation not given. Day 63 following the first vaccine or placebo injection was when the samples were taken. The TCR sequence derives from a person aged 18-60 years who received the Ad26.COV2.S COVID-19 vaccine or a placebo. The source material was peripheral blood, sampled in a trial of Ad26.COV2.S vaccine versus placebo. This chain uses TRBV7-8 with TRBJ2-1; D perhaps matches TRBD1 (6 bases). The CDR3 nucleotides read TGTGCCAGCAGCCTTAGCAGGGGCGGCTACAATGAGCAGTTCTTC. It translates to CASSLSRGGYNEQFF.